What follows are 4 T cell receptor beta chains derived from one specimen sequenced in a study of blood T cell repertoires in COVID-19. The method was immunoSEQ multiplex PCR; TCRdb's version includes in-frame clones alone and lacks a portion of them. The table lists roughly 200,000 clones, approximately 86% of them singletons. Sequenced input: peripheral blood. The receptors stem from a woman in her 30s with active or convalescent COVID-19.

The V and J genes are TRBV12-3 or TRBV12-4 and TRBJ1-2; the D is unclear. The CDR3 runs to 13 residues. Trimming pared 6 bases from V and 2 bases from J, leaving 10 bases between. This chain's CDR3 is CASSQYTNYGYTF. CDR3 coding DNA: TGTGCCAGCAGCCAATACACAAACTATGGCTACACCTTC.

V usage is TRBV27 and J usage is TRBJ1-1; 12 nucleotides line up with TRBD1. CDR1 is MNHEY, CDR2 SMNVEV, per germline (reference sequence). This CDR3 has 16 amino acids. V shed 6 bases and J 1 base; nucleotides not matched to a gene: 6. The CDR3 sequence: CASSSGTGGANTEAFF. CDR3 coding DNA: TGTGCCAGCAGCTCCGGGACAGGGGGCGCGAACACTGAAGCTTTCTTT.

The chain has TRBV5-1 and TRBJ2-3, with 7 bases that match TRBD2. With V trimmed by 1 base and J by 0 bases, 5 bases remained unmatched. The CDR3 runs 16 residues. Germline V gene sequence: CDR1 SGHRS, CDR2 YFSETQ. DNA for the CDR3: TGCGCCAGCAGCTTGAGTTGGCGGGAGAGCACAGATACGCAGTATTTT. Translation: CASSLSWRESTDTQYF.

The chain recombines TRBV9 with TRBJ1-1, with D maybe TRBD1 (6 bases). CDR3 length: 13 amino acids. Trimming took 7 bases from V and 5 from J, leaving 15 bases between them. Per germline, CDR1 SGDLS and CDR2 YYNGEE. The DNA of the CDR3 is TGTGCCAGCTCACCTCAGGGGCGAACTGAAGCTTTCTTT. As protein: CASSPQGRTEAFF.